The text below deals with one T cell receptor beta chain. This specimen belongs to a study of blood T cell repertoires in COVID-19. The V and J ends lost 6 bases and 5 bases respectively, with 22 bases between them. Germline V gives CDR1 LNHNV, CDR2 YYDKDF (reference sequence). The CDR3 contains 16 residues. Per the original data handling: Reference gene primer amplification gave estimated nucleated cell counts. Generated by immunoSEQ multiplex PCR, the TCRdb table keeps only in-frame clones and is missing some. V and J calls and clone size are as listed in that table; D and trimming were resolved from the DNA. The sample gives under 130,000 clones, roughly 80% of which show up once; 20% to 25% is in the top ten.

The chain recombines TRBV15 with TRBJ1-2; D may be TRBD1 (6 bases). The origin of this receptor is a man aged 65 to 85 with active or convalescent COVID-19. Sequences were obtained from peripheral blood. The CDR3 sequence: CATSEPTGTRNYGYTF. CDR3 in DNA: TGTGCCACCAGTGAACCGACAGGTACCCGTAATTATGGCTACACCTTC.